This T cell receptor (beta chain) was profiled in a study of cytomegalovirus exposure and HLA in healthy donors (dated by TCRdb to the late 2010s). Describing the broader study: According to an earlier analysis of 587 of the donors, some 180 million T cells yielded over 100 million unique TCR beta sequences and less than 300 Gb of sequence data. Roughly 300 gigabases of sequencing data and 70 million to 100 million unique TCR sequences made up an early release that covered some 640 HLA-typed donors. Among the roughly 400 genotyped donors, approximately 81% belonged to the genetic ancestry cluster associated with self-reported Caucasian donors. The study aimed to test whether signatures of past pathogen exposure could be identified by cataloging public T cell receptors. The T cell repertoires of 550 to 850 subjects were profiled by immunosequencing and related to cytomegalovirus serostatus. Along with the roughly 670-subject first cohort, a separate validation cohort of over 90 different subjects was used. High-throughput TCR immunosequencing, statistical association of individual TCRs with disease status, and machine learning were combined to predict cytomegalovirus infection status. To study patterns of TCR occurrence, a later analysis re-analyzed previously published TCR beta repertoires from several hundred donors and added high-resolution HLA genotyping. In the later analysis, no new phenotypic data were used to find candidate immune exposures; instead, reliance was placed on TCR beta sequences and their occurrence across donors. An earlier analysis of around 640 of the donors used high-throughput TCR beta sequencing to judge whether each TCR beta V gene segment behaved as functional or pseudogenic. Alongside the repertoire data, information on donor age, sex, ethnicity and CMV serostatus was compiled. In a later genetic analysis, genome-wide SNP genotypes for about 55% of the roughly 700 donors were used, and that subset was treated as a discovery cohort. All discovery cohort repertoires had been generated using a single sequencing platform. HLA typing covered class I and class II loci at four-digit resolution. The number of donors typed differed by locus, with 629-630 for A, B, C, DRB1 and DQB1, around 520 for DQA1, approximately 570 for DPA1, and over 400 for DPB1. Four to six DR-DQ haplotypes were handled as single units for association and clustering, since linkage in the cohort was strong. Among roughly 400 genotyped donors of the cohort, an average of about 220,000 unique TCR beta nucleotide sequences was sequenced per donor, of which about 20% were non-productive. Study-level results and caveats: A further reported finding was that TCR beta sequences accurately predicted the HLA-A and HLA-B alleles for most subjects in the first cohort. A group of highly shared sequence variants was considered likely to be a technical artifact of the sequencing pipeline. Correlated functional status among segregating V segments might be attributable to linkage disequilibrium, but an unknown experimental factor could not be ruled out. A later analysis associated around 16,000 TCR beta sequences with specific HLA alleles at a false discovery rate of 0.05. In vitro tests confirmed that a few of the cytomegalovirus-associated TCR beta chains recognize cytomegalovirus antigens. Because HLA typing was missing for some donors at each locus, association tests included only the typed subset. CMV serostatus was the only immune exposure information available for the cohort. In a later analysis, most CMV-associated TCR beta chains were found to appear HLA-restricted, with HLA associations seemingly driven largely by CMV exposure. Across donors, most TCR sequences were observed very rarely, whereas some public TCRs were present in many individuals. In a later analysis, the rate of TCR association differed among HLA loci, with DRB1 alleles having the most associated TCRs and HLA-C alleles having the fewest. A later genetic analysis reported fewer N-insertions in productive TCRs among donors in an Asian-associated ancestry cluster than the roughly 700-donor mean. The presence/absence analyses assumed that sequencing depth was roughly uniform across donors, and that assumption may not be true. A total of fewer than 200 TCR beta chains were listed by the study as associated with cytomegalovirus. About 17 rarely observed V segments, including chromosome 9 orphons, were excluded from the earlier analysis of several hundred of the donors because counts were too low. Some IMGT-functional V segments, including TRBV6-2 and TRBV6-3, could not be distinguished by the 87-base-pair reads and were therefore excluded. Strong co-occurrence of HLA alleles, especially DR and DQ, made assigning TCR associations to individual alleles difficult. This cohort had only TCR beta chains sequenced, and the lack of alpha or paired-chain data limited which features could be detected. A later analysis reported that several top co-occurrence clusters appeared linked to parvovirus B19, influenza, CMV and Epstein-Barr virus. An earlier analysis of several hundred of the donors showed that most TCR beta V segments appeared in productive rearrangements either about 87% or about 30% of the time, which broadly matched IMGT annotations. A later genetic analysis associated a missense DCLRE1C variant with V-gene and J-gene trimming of TCR beta chains, and an independent cohort replicated the association. The authors suggested that the approach could potentially be generalized to other disease states and immunological phenotypes. In both the original and validation cohorts, the classifier was reported to diagnose cytomegalovirus status with high specificity and sensitivity. In a later analysis, HLA-associated TCR beta chains showed more clonal expansion and lower generation probabilities than non-associated chains that were equally common.

Sequences MNHEY (CDR1) and SVGAGI (CDR2) are obtained from the germline V gene. Its CDR3 holds 16 amino acids, cysteine through phenylalanine. The entry retains the CDR3 DNA only, 48 bases that are in frame from base 1. Here V drops 4 bases and J drops 2 bases, and the junction holds 8 bases not matched to any gene. Libraries were built with the immunoSEQ multiplex PCR assay. For the multiplex PCR, a mixture combining 60 forward primers for TCR Vbeta segments and 13 reverse primers for TCR Jbeta segments was used. Amplification of the CDR3 region of rearranged TCR beta genes was performed with a multiplex PCR assay on genomic DNA. The amplified TCR beta libraries were sequenced on the Illumina HiSeq System as 87-base-pair reads. The paper's data handling went like this. A later analysis counted tens of millions of unique TCR beta chains across the 670 or so repertoires, and some 11 million of these chains were shared by at least two donors. A nearest-neighbor algorithm error-corrected the raw reads and collapsed the reads into unique sequences, merging closely related sequences to remove PCR and sequencing errors. To assign V, D and J gene segments, CDR3 sequences were aligned to IMGT reference sequences. For a sequence to be retained, a match of at least six nucleotides was required to both a V gene segment and a J gene segment. Rearrangements were classified as productive when the CDR3 lacked stop codons and remained in frame with V and J, and all other rearrangements were classified as non-productive. CDR3 was defined according to IMGT convention as the region running from the second conserved V-encoded cysteine to the conserved J-encoded phenylalanine. The earlier analysis of approximately 500 of the donors excluded sequences that lacked an unambiguous match to a single V gene segment. In an earlier analysis of some 590 of the donors, a V segment was called functional when productive rearrangements were above 56.7%, and segregating when the standard deviation between donors exceeded 5%. A statistical classification framework was built to diagnose cytomegalovirus status from the catalog of TCR beta chain sequences. In a later analysis, TCR nucleotide sequences were compared against IMGT/GENE-DB human TR gene sequences so that V and J genes could be assigned. The TCRdist pipeline was used in a later analysis to assign CDR3 sequences and most-parsimonious VDJ recombination scenarios. In a later analysis, each TCR beta chain was defined by its CDR3 amino acid sequence together with its V-gene family, and reads without a unique V-gene family were excluded. A later analysis removed 450 to 600 highly shared, low-generation-probability nucleotide sequences to deal with suspected cross-contamination and a sequencing artifact. In a later analysis, a clonal expansion index for each public chain was calculated from normalized within-repertoire ranks of inferred template counts. A later analysis computed generation probabilities with a VDJ recombination model fitted to out-of-frame rearrangements, and checked the results against IGoR. In a later analysis, hypergeometric tests were used to score TCR-TCR, TCR-HLA and TCR-CMV co-occurrence, with a repertoire-size bias correction applied to TCR pairs. A later analysis estimated false discovery rates by permuting HLA or CMV assignments 20 times. A later analysis grouped co-occurring TCRs with DBSCAN, adding TCRdist sequence similarity when clustering within HLA-allele-positive subsets. Co-occurrence clustering excluded repertoires with fewer than 30,000 or more than 120,000 public chains, plus five with anomalous nucleotide sharing. As stored in TCRdb, this immuneACCESS dataset retains in-frame rearrangements with V and J assigned. A fraction of the clones does not appear; measured against another copy, unresolved V genes explain less than half of the discrepancy, and the remainder lacks a known reason. V and J calls plus clone size are reproduced from that table; the DNA served to infer D and trimming. This sample is represented by over 200,000 clones; approximately 70% of them were singletons. The top ten clonotypes cover about 2.8% of the sample.

Remarks on this clone: No antigen is known for it. The input lacks base qualities; no much larger clone sits a single base away.

The cohort comprised under 700 healthy bone marrow donors. Cohort members were all nominally healthy when sampled, although unrecorded immune exposures were likely present. The donor was CMV seropositive and was included in the group of 289 seropositive cohort members. A peripheral blood sample was collected from each donor, and TCR beta sequencing was performed on peripheral blood mononuclear cells. Genomic DNA extraction from the blood cell samples was performed with the Qiagen DNeasy Blood Extraction Kit. The chain joins TRBV6-5 to TRBJ1-3; 7 bases in the junction line up with TRBD1. The receptor comes from a man aged 35 to 55 in good health and CMV-seropositive. Input material: PBMCs. The CDR3 in this case is CASSSGQPWTGNTIYF. The DNA reads as follows: TGTGCCAGCAGTTCGGGACAGCCTTGGACTGGAAACACCATATATTTT.